Listed here are 8 T cell receptor beta chains from one sample, sequenced in a study of T-cell memory formation after mild COVID-19. TCRdb reanalysed the 5' RACE reads using MiXCR and keeps one entry per CDR3 protein. The data show a few hundred thousand distinct CDR3 sequences, around 15% seen once. The specimen sequenced was PBMCs or a T cell subset sorted from them (not recorded which). Receptors were obtained from a man aged 18 to 29 who had mild COVID-19 (a few samples of this study predate the infection). Cell type and time point are not known.

V is TRBV29-1 and J is TRBJ1-2; D is unresolved. Trimming took off 7 bases at V and 0 bases at J, with 6 bases between the two ends. Germline loops: CDR1 SQVTM, CDR2 ANQGSEA. CDR3 length: 11 amino acids. The CDR3 DNA follows: TGCAGCGCCCCTACTAACTATGGCTACACCTTC. Amino acids: CSAPTNYGYTF. The whole variable domain, remainder taken from reference TRBV29-1 and TRBJ1-2, is SAVISQKPSRDICQRGTSLTIQCQVDSQVTMMFWYRQQPGQSLTLIATANQGSEATYESGFVIDKFPISRPNLTFSTLTVSNMSPEDSSIYLCSAPTNYGYTFGSGTRLTVV.

The rearrangement joins TRBV12-3 or TRBV12-4 to TRBJ2-5; D is unclear. The CDR3 has 14 amino acids. V was cut by 4 bases and J by 4 bases, with 13 bases left in between. The CDR3 nucleotides are TGTGCCAGCAGTTGGACCTCAGCGCGAGAGACCCAGTACTTC. The encoded protein is CASSWTSARETQYF.

In its sample, this clonotype was seen many times. V and J are TRBV6-5 and TRBJ2-5; 11 bases fit TRBD1. The V segment lost 6 bases and the J segment 4 bases; nucleotides outside the gene matches: 7. CDR3 length equals 15 residues. Germline values: CDR1 MNHEY, CDR2 SVGAGI. The CDR3 bases are TGTGCCAGCAGGTCGACCGGGACAGGGGGAGAGACCCAGTACTTC. It codes for CASRSTGTGGETQYF.

This chain joins TRBV5-1 and TRBJ1-6; D is ambiguous. Trimming pared 2 bases from V and 0 bases from J, leaving 9 bases between. Looked up from germline, CDR1 is SGHRS and CDR2 is YFSETQ. The CDR3 length is 16 residues. CDR3 sequence reads: CASSFSSDSYNSPLHF. CDR3 nucleotides: TGCGCCAGCAGCTTCTCATCGGACTCCTATAATTCACCCCTCCACTTT.

This clonotype was found a few times. Here the CDR3 reads CASSRRESTDTQYF. Here the CDR3 DNA reads TGCGCCAGCAGCCGCCGGGAGAGCACAGATACGCAGTATTTT. The chain recombines TRBV5-1 with TRBJ2-3; D is perhaps TRBD2 (6 bases). Trimming removed 4 bases from V and 0 bases from J, with 9 bases in between. Germline loops: CDR1 SGHRS, CDR2 YFSETQ. CDR3 length equals 14 residues.

This rearrangement joins TRBV6-5 to TRBJ2-6; 9 bases fit TRBD1. The length of the CDR3 is 16 residues. Germline V gene lookup returns CDR1 MNHEY and CDR2 SVGAGI. V was pared by 5 bases and J by 2 bases, with 4 bases of the junction left unmatched. The CDR3 DNA sequence: TGTGCCAGCAGTCTCACAGGGGGCGCTGGGGCCAACGTCCTGACTTTC. This gives the protein CASSLTGGAGANVLTF.

This clonotype was observed a few times. The CDR3 carries no conserved terminal phenylalanine or tryptophan, so it likely arises from a read error. The limits of the CDR3 on the DNA are not certain, so only TCRdb's listed CDR3 is given. The chain recombines TRBV4-3 with TRBJ1-6; the table calls TRBD1, which could not be checked here. Germline CDR1 is LGHNA and CDR2 is YSLEER. Termini included, the CDR3 measures 11 amino acids. CDR3 amino acids: CASSSGQGETI.

This clonotype was picked up a small number of times. DNA for the CDR3: TGTGCCAGCAGTATACTGGGAGAGCAGTTCTTC. This gives the protein CASSILGEQFF. This chain joins TRBV2 and TRBJ2-1; D ambiguous. This CDR3 is 11 amino acids long. Germline V gives CDR1 SNHLY, CDR2 FYNNEI. Trimming left V 5 bases short and J 10 bases short, with 9 bases between.